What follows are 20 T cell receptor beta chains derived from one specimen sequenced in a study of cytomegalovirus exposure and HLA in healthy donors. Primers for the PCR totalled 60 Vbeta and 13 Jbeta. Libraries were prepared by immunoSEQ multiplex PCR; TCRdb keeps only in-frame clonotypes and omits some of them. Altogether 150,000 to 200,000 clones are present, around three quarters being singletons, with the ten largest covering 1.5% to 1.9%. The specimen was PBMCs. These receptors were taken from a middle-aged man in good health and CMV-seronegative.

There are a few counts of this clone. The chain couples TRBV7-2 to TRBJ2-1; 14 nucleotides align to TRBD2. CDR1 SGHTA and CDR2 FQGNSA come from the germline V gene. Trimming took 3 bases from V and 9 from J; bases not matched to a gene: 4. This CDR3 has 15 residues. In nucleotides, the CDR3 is TGTGCCAGCAGCTTCGGGACTAGCGGGAGCGGTGAGCAGTTCTTC. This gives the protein CASSFGTSGSGEQFF.

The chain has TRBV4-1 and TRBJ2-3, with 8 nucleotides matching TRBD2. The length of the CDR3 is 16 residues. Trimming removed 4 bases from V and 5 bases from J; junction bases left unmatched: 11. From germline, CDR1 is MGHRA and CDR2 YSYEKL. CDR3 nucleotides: TGCGCCAGCAGCCCACCGGCCTTCGGGGGGGGAGATACGCAGTATTTT. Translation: CASSPPAFGGGDTQYF.

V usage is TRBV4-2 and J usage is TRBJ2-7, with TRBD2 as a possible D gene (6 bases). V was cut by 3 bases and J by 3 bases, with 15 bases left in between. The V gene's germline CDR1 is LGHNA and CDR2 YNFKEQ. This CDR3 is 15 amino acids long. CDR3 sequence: CASSQSGTELYEQYF. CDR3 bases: TGTGCCAGCAGCCAGTCCGGGACTGAGCTCTACGAGCAGTACTTC.

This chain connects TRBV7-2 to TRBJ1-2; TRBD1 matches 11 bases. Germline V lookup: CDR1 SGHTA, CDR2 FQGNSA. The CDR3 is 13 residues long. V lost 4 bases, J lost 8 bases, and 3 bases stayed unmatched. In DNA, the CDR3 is TGTGCCAGCAGCTCGGACAGGGGGCGGGGCTACACCTTC. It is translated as CASSSDRGRGYTF.

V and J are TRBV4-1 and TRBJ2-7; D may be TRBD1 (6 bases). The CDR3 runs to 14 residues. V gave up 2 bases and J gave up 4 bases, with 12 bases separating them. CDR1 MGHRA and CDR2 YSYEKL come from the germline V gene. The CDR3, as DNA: TGCGCCAGCAGCCAAAGGGACACACAATACGAGCAGTACTTC. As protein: CASSQRDTQYEQYF.

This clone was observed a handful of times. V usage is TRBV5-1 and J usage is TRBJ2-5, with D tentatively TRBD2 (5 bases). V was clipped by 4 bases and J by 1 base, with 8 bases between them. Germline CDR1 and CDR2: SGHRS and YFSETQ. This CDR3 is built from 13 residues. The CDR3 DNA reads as TGCGCCAGCAGCCAGGACTCCCAAGAGACCCAGTACTTC. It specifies CASSQDSQETQYF.

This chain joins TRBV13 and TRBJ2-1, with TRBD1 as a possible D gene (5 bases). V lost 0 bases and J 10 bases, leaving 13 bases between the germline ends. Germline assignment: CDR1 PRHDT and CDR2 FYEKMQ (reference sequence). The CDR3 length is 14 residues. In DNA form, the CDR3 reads TGTGCCAGCAGCTTAGGTGGGGCAGTCCAGGAGCAGTTCTTC. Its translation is CASSLGGAVQEQFF.

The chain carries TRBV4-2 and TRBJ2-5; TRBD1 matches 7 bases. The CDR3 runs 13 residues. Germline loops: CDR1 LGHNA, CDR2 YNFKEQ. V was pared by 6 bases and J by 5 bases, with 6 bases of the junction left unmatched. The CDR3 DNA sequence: TGTGCCAGCAGTGCAAGGGGGCACGAGACCCAGTACTTC. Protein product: CASSARGHETQYF.

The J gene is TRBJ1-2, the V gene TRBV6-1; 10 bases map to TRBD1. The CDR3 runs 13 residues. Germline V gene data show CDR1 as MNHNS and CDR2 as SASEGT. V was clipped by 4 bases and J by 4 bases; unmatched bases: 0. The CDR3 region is CASSGTGGYGYTF. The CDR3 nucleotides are TGTGCCAGCAGTGGGACAGGGGGCTATGGCTACACCTTC.

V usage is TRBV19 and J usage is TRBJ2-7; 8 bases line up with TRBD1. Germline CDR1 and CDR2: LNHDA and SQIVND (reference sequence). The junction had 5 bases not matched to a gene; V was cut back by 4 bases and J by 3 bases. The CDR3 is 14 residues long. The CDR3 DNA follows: TGTGCCAGTAGTACATTACAGGGGGGCTACGAGCAGTACTTC. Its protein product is CASSTLQGGYEQYF.

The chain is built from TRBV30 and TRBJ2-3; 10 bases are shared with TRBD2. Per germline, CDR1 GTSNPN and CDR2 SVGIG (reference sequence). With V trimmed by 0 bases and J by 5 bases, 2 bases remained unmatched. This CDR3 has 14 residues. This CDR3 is CAWSVRLAGDTQYF. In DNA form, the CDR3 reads TGTGCCTGGAGTGTACGACTAGCGGGAGATACGCAGTATTTT.

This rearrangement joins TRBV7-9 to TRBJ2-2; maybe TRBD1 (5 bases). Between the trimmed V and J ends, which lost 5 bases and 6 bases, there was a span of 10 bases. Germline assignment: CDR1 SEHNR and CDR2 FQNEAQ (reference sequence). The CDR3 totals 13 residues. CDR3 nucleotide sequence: TGTGCCAGCAGCGGAAGGGGTGCCGGGGAGCTGTTTTTT. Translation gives CASSGRGAGELFF.

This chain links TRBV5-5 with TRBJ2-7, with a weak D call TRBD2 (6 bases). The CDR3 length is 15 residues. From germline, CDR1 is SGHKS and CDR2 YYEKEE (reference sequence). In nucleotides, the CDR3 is TGTGCCAGCAGTTTGGAGGGTGCCGGGGTGTACGAGCAGTACGTC. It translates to CASSLEGAGVYEQYV.

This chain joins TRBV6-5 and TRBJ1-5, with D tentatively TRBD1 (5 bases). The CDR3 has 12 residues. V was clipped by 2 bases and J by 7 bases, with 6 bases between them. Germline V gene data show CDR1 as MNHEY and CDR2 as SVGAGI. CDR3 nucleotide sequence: TGTGCCAGCAGTTACCCAGGGCAGCCCCAGCATTTT. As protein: CASSYPGQPQHF.

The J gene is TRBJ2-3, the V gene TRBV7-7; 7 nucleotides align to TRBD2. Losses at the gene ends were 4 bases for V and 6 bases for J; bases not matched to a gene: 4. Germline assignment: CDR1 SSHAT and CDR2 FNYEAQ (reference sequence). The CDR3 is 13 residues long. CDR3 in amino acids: CASSSGGGDTQYF. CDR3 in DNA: TGTGCCAGCAGCTCGGGAGGCGGGGATACGCAGTATTTT.

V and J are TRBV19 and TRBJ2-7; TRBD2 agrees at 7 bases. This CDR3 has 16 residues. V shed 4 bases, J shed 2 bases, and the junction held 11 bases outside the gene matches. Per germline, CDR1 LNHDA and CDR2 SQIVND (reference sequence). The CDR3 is CASSSAGADWAYEQYF. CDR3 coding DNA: TGTGCCAGTAGTAGCGCGGGAGCGGATTGGGCCTACGAGCAGTACTTC.

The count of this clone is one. The CDR3 DNA follows: TGCGCCAGCAGCTTGGCCCATCCTATTGAGACCCAGTACTTC. The encoded protein is CASSLAHPIETQYF. V is TRBV5-1 and J is TRBJ2-5, with no clear D. Per germline, CDR1 SGHRS and CDR2 YFSETQ. V lost 0 bases and J lost 5, with 11 bases in between. The CDR3 has 14 residues.

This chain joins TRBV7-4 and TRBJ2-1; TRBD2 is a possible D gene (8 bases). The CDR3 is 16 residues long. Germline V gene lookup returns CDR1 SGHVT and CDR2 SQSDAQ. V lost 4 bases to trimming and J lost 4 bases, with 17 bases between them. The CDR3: CASSCLGGDRYNEQFF. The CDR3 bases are TGTGCCAGCAGCTGCCTCGGGGGGGACAGATACAATGAGCAGTTCTTC.

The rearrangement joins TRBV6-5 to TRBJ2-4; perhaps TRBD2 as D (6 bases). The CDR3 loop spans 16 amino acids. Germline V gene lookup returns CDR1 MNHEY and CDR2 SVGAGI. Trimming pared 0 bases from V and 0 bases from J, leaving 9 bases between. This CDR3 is CASSYSGGIAKNIQYF. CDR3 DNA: TGTGCCAGCAGTTACTCCGGGGGAATAGCCAAAAACATTCAGTACTTC.

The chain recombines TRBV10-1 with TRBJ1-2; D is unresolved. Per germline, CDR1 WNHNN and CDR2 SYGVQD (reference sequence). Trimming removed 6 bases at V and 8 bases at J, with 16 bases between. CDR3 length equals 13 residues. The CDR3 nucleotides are TGCGCCAGCAGCCCCTTGGAGGCCCACGGCTACACCTTC. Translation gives CASSPLEAHGYTF.